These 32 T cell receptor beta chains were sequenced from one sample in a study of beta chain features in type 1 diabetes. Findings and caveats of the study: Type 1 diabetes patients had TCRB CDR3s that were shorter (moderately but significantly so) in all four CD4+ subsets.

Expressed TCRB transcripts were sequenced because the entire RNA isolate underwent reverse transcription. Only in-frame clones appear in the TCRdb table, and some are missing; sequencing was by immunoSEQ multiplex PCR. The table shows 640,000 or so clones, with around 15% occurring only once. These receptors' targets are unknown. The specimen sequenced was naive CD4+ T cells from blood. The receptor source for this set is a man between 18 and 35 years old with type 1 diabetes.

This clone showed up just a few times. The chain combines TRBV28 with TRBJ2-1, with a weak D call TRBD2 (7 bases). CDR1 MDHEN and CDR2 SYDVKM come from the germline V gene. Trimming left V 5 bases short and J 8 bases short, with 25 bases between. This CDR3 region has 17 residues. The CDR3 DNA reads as TGTGCCAGCAGTCCGAGGGATCGCGGGGGCTTTGTCCATGAGCAGTTCTTC. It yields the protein CASSPRDRGGFVHEQFF.

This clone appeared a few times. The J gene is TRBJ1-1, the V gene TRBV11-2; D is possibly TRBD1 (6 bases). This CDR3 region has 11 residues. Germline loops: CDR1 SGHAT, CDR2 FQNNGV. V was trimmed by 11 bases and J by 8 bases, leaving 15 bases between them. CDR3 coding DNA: TGTGCCGGCGGCAGGGGTGTAGAAGCTTTCTTT. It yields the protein CAGGRGVEAFF.

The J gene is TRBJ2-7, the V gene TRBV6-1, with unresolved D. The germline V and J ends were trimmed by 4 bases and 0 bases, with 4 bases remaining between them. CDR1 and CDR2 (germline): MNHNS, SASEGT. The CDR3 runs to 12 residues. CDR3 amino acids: CASSGSSYEQYF. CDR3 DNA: TGTGCCAGCAGTGGGAGCTCCTACGAGCAGTACTTC.

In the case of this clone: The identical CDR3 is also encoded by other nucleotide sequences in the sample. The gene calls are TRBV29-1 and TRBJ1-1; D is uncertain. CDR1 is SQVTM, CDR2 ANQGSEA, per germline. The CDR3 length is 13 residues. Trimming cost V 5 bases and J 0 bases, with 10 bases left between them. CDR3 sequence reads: CSVSGLLNTEAFF. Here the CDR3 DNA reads TGCAGCGTTTCCGGACTGTTGAACACTGAAGCTTTCTTT.

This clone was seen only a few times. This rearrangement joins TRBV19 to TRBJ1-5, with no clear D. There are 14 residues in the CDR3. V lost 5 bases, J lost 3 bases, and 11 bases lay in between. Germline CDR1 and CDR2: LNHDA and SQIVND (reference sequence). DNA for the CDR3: TGTGCCAGTAGTGGAAAATGGGACAATCAGCCCCAGCATTTT. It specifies CASSGKWDNQPQHF.

CDR3 sequence: CAWSVGFGGNTIYF. The CDR3 DNA is TGTGCCTGGAGTGTCGGTTTTGGGGGAAACACCATATATTTT. This rearrangement joins TRBV30 to TRBJ1-3, with unresolved D. This CDR3 region has 14 residues. The V end was cut by 0 bases, the J end by 4 bases, with 10 bases between. In germline, CDR1 is GTSNPN, CDR2 SVGIG (reference sequence). Using reference TRBV30 and TRBJ1-3 for the parts outside the CDR3, the full variable domain is SQTIHQWPATLVQPVGSPLSLECTVEGTSNPNLYWYRQAAGRGLQLLFYSVGIGQISSEVPQNLSASRPQDRQFILSSKKLLLSDSGFYLCAWSVGFGGNTIYFGEGSWLTVV.

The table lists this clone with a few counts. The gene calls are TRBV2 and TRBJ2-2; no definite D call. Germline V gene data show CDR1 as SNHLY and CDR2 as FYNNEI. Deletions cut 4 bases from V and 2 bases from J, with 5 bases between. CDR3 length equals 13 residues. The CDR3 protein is CASSVGNTGELFF. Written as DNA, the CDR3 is TGTGCCAGCAGTGTTGGAAACACCGGGGAGCTGTTTTTT.

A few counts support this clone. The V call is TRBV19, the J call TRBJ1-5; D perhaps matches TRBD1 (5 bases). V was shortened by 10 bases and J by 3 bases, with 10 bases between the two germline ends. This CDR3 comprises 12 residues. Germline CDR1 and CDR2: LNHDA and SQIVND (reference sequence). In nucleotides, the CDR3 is TGTGCCACCAGGGATTTCAATCAGCCCCAGCATTTT. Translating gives CATRDFNQPQHF.

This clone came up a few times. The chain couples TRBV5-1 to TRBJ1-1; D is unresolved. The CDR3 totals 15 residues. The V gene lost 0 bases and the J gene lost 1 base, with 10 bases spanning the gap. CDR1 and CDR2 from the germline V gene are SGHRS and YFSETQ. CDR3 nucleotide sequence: TGCGCCAGCAGCTTGGTGATGGATCGGAACACTGAAGCTTTCTTT. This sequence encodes CASSLVMDRNTEAFF. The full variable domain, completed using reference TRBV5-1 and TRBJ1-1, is KAGVTQTPRYLIKTRGQQVTLSCSPISGHRSVSWYQQTPGQGLQFLFEYFSETQRNKGNFPGRFSGRQFSNSRSEMNVSTLELGDSALYLCASSLVMDRNTEAFFGQGTRLTVV.

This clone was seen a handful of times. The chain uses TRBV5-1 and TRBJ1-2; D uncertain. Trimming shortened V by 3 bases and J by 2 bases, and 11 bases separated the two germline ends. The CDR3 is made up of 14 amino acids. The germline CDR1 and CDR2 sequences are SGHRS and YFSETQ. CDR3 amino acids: CASSSGRANYGYTF. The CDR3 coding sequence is TGCGCCAGCAGCTCCGGACGGGCAAACTATGGCTACACCTTC.

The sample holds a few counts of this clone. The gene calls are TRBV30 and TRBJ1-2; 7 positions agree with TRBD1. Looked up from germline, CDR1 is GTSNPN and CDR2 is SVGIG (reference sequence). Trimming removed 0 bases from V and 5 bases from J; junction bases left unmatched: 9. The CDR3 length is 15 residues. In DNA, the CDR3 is TGTGCCTGGAGTGTACGTTTCGCAGGGGGTTATGGCTACACCTTC. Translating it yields CAWSVRFAGGYGYTF. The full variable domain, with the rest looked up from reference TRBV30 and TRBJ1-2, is SQTIHQWPATLVQPVGSPLSLECTVEGTSNPNLYWYRQAAGRGLQLLFYSVGIGQISSEVPQNLSASRPQDRQFILSSKKLLLSDSGFYLCAWSVRFAGGYGYTFGSGTRLTVV.

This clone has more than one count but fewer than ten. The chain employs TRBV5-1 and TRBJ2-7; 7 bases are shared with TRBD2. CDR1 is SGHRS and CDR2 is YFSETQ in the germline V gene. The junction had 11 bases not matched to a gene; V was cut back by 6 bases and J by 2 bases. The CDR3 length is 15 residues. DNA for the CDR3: TGCGCCAGCACCTCACTGGGGGGGATTACCTACGAGCAGTACTTC. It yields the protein CASTSLGGITYEQYF.

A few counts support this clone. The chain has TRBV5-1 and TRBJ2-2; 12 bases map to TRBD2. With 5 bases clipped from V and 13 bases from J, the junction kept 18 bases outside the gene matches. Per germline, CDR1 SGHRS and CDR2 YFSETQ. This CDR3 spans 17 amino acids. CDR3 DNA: TGCGCCAGCAGACCGCATTGGACTAGCGGGACCCCGAGGGGGCTGTTTTTT. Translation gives CASRPHWTSGTPRGLFF.

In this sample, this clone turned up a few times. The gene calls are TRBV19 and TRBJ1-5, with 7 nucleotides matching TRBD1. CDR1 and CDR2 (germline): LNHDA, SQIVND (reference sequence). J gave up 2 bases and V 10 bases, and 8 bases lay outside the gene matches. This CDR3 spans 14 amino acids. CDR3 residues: CATHPDRGNQPQHF. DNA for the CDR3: TGTGCCACACACCCCGACAGGGGCAATCAGCCCCAGCATTTT.

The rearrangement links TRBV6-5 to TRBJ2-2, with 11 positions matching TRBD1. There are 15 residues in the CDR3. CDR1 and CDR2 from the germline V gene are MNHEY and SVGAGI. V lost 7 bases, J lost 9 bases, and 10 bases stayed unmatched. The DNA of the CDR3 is TGTGCCAGCACCCCCGGGACAGGGGGGTTGCGGGAGCTGTTTTTT. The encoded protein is CASTPGTGGLRELFF.

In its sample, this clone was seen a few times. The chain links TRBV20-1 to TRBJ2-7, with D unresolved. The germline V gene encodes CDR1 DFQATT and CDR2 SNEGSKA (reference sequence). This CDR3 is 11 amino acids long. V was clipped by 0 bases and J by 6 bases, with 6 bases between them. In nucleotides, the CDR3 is TGCAGTGCTAGAGATTCGATCGAGCAGTACTTC. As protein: CSARDSIEQYF.

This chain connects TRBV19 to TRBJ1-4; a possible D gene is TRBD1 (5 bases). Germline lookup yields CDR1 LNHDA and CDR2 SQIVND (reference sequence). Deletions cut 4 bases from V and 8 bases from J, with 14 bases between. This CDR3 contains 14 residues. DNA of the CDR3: TGTGCCAGTAGTAGAACGGGACTCCGAGAAAAACTGTTTTTT. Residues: CASSRTGLREKLFF.

The CDR3 region has the DNA TGTGCCAGCAGTTCACTCCCTTTGTATACGCAGTATTTT. Translating gives CASSSLPLYTQYF. The rearrangement uses TRBV28 and TRBJ2-3; D not resolved. Trimming took off 4 bases at V and 7 bases at J, with 12 bases between the two ends. This CDR3 spans 13 amino acids. Germline CDR1 is MDHEN and CDR2 is SYDVKM.

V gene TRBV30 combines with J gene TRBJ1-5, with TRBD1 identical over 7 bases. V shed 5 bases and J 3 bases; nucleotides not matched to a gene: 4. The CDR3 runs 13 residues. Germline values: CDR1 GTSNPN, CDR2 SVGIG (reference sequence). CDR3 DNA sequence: TGTGCCTGGGGCGGGACAGACAATCAGCCCCAGCATTTT. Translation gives CAWGGTDNQPQHF.

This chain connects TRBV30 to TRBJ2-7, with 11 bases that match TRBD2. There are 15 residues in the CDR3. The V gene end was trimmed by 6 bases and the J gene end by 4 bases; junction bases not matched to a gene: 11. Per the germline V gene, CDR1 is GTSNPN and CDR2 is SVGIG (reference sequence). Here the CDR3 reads CACRPGLAVLYEQYF. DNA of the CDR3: TGTGCCTGTCGCCCGGGACTAGCGGTTCTATACGAGCAGTACTTC.

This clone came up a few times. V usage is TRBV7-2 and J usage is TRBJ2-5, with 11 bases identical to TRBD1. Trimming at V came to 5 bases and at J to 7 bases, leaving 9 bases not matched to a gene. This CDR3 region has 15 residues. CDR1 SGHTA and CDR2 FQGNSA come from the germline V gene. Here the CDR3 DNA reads TGTGCCAGCAGCGCTGGACAGGGGGCGAGCGGGACCCAGTACTTC. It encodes CASSAGQGASGTQYF. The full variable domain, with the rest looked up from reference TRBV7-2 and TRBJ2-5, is GAGVSQSPSNKVTEKGKDVELRCDPISGHTALYWYRQSLGQGLEFLIYFQGNSAPDKSGLPSDRFSAERTGGSVSTLTIQRTQQEDSAVYLCASSAGQGASGTQYFGPGTRLLVL.

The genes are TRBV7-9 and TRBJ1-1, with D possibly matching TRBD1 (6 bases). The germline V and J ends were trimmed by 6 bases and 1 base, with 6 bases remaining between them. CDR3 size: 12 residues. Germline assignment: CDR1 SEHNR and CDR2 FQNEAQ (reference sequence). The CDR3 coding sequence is TGTGCCAGCAGGACAGGGAACACTGAAGCTTTCTTT. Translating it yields CASRTGNTEAFF.

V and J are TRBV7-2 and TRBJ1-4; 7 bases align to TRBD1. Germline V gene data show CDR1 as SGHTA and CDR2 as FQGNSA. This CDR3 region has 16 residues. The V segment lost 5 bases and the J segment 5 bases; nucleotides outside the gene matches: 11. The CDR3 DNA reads TGTGCCAGCAGCCATATCCCGGGACAGATAAATGAAAAACTGTTTTTT. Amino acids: CASSHIPGQINEKLFF.

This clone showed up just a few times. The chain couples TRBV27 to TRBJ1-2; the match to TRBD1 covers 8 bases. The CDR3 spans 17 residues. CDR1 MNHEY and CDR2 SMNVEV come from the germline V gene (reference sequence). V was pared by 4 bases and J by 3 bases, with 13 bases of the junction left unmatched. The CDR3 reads CASSSMSRTGRHYGYTF. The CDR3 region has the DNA TGTGCCAGCAGTTCTATGTCCCGGACAGGGAGGCACTATGGCTACACCTTC.

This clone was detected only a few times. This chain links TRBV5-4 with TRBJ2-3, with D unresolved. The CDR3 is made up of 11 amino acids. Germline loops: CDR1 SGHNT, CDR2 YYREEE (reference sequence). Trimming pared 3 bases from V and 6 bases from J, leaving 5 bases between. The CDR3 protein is CASSWVDTQYF. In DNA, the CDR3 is TGTGCCAGCAGCTGGGTCGATACGCAGTATTTT.

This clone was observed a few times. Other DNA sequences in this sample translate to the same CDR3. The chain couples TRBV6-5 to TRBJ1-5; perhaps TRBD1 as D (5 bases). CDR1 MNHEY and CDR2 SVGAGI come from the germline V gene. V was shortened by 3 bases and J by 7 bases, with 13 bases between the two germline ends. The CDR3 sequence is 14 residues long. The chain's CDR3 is CASSYSAGGQPQHF. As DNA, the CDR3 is TGTGCCAGCAGTTATTCGGCCGGGGGGCAGCCCCAGCATTTT.

The CDR3 here is CASSVVAGGGAGELFF. The CDR3 DNA reads as TGTGCCAGCAGCGTAGTAGCGGGAGGAGGGGCCGGGGAGCTGTTTTTT. The chain is built from TRBV9 and TRBJ2-2, with 10 bases lining up with TRBD2. CDR3 length equals 16 residues. The germline CDR1 and CDR2 sequences are SGDLS and YYNGEE. J gave up 6 bases and V 0 bases, and 5 bases lay outside the gene matches.

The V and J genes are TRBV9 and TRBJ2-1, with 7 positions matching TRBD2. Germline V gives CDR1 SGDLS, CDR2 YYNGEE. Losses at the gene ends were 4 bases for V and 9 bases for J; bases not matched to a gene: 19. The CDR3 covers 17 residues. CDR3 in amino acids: CASSPPSGANLQIEQFF. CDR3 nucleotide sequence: TGTGCCAGCAGCCCCCCGAGCGGGGCCAACCTCCAAATTGAGCAGTTCTTC. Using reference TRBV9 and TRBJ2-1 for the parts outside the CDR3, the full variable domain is DSGVTQTPKHLITATGQRVTLRCSPRSGDLSVYWYQQSLDQGLQFLIQYYNGEERAKGNILERFSAQQFPDLHSELNLSSLELGDSALYFCASSPPSGANLQIEQFFGPGTRLTVL.

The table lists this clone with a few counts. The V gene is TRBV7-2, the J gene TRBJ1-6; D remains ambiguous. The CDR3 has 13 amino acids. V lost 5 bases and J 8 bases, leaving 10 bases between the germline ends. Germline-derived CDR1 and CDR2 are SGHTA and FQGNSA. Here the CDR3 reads CASSQRRDSPLHF. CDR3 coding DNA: TGTGCCAGCAGCCAACGACGGGATTCACCCCTCCACTTT.

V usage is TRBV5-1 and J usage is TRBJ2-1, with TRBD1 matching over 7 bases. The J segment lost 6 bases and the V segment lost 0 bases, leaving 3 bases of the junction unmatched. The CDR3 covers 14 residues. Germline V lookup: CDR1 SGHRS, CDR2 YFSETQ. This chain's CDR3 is CASSLEGAANEQFF. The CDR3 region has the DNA TGCGCCAGCAGCTTGGAGGGGGCCGCCAATGAGCAGTTCTTC.

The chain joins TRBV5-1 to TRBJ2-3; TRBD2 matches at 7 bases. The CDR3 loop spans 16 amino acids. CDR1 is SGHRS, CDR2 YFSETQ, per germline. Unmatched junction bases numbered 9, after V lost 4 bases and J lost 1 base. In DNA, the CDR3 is TGCGCCAGCAGCCCCGGGGTTGCGGGAGGCACAGATACGCAGTATTTT. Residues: CASSPGVAGGTDTQYF.

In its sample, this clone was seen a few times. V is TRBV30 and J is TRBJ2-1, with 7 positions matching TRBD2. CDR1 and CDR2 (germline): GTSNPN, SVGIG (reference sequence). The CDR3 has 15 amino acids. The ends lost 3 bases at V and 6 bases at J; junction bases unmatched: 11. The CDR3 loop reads CAWSAGRVGSNEQFF. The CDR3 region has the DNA TGTGCCTGGAGCGCGGGGAGGGTCGGTTCCAATGAGCAGTTCTTC.